The 22 T cell receptor beta chains presented below share a single source sample, sequenced in a study of breast tumors, draining lymph nodes, adjacent tissues. TCRdb re-called the multiplex PCR reads through MiXCR, storing one row per CDR3 protein. Here the sample spans about 230,000 distinct CDR3 sequences, 32% being singletons. The lymph nodes were axillary draining lymph nodes from breast cancer patients. Sequencing was done on a sample of axillary lymph node tissue. These receptors all stem from a female donor with breast cancer. Some clones in this sample may be carry-over from other donors' samples.

This clonotype was observed at least ten times. V usage is TRBV2 and J usage is TRBJ1-2; 9 nucleotides align to TRBD1. Germline CDR1 reads SNHLY; CDR2 reads FYNNEI. The CDR3 covers 14 residues. Trimming removed 5 bases from V and 6 bases from J; junction bases left unmatched: 7. For the CDR3, the DNA is TGTGCCAGCAGTTGGGACAGGGCTTCTAATGGCTACACCTTC. This translates into CASSWDRASNGYTF.

Ten or more counts support this clonotype. J is TRBJ1-5 and V is TRBV20-1; D uncertain. Per germline, CDR1 DFQATT and CDR2 SNEGSKA (reference sequence). This CDR3 is 16 amino acids long. V was shortened by 0 bases and J by 3 bases, with 15 bases between the two germline ends. CDR3 protein: CSARDPAGGFNQPQHF. CDR3 in DNA: TGCAGTGCTAGAGATCCCGCAGGCGGATTCAATCAGCCCCAGCATTTT.

The genes are TRBV6-6 and TRBJ2-1, with 8 bases matching TRBD2. Germline V gene sequence: CDR1 MNHNY, CDR2 SVGAGI (reference sequence). The CDR3 has 14 amino acids. After removal of 6 bases from V and 5 bases from J, the junction contained 6 bases not matched to a gene. The CDR3 DNA follows: TGTGCCAGCAGGCCGAGCGGGAGTCACAATGAGCAGTTCTTC. Amino acid sequence: CASRPSGSHNEQFF.

This clonotype was observed once. The chain couples TRBV19 to TRBJ1-2, with a weak D call TRBD1 (5 bases). Germline lookup yields CDR1 LNHDA and CDR2 SQIVND (reference sequence). With 5 bases removed from V and 8 bases from J, the gap between germline ends came to 30 bases. This CDR3 region has 18 residues. CDR3 residues: CASSPQSGTSRIHRGYTF. CDR3 sequence (DNA): TGTGCCAGTAGTCCGCAAAGCGGGACTAGCAGGATCCATAGAGGCTACACCTTC.

The chain is built from TRBV20-1 and TRBJ2-7, with 8 bases that match TRBD1. The germline V gene has CDR1 DFQATT and CDR2 SNEGSKA (reference sequence). The CDR3 contains 16 residues. The V segment lost 6 bases and the J segment 0 bases; nucleotides outside the gene matches: 13. The CDR3 region is CSARNSNRGVSYEQYF. CDR3 nucleotide sequence: TGCAGTGCCCGAAACTCTAACAGGGGGGTCTCCTACGAGCAGTACTTC.

This clonotype showed up many times. CDR3 protein: CASSPQTGSEELFF. In DNA, the CDR3 is TGTGCCAGCAGCCCCCAGACAGGGTCGGAGGAGCTGTTTTTT. The chain carries TRBV7-9 and TRBJ2-2; 7 bases agree with TRBD1. The CDR3 is made up of 14 amino acids. V trimming: 5 bases; J trimming: 10 bases; junction bases outside the gene matches: 10. Germline V gene lookup returns CDR1 SEHNR and CDR2 FQNEAQ (reference sequence).

This clonotype has only a few counts. Possible read error: a much larger clone is one base away. The chain recombines TRBV6-6 with TRBJ2-7; no clear D gene. In germline, CDR1 is MNHNY, CDR2 SVGAGI (reference sequence). With 6 bases removed from V and 2 bases from J, the gap between germline ends came to 8 bases. The length of the CDR3 is 12 residues. The CDR3 DNA sequence: TGTGCCAGCAGGCACAAGACCTACGAGCAGTACTTC. It is translated as CASRHKTYEQYF.

Many counts were recorded for this clonotype. The chain employs TRBV7-9 and TRBJ2-3; D is uncertain. Per germline, CDR1 SEHNR and CDR2 FQNEAQ (reference sequence). The CDR3 has 12 residues. Trimming stripped 2 bases from V and 4 bases from J, with 4 bases between. The CDR3 region is CASSLSADTQYF. As DNA, the CDR3 is TGTGCCAGCAGCTTATCGGCAGATACGCAGTATTTT.

The table lists this clonotype with many counts. V gene TRBV6-5 combines with J gene TRBJ2-3; TRBD2 matches at 7 bases. CDR3 size: 15 residues. Trimming at V came to 7 bases and at J to 2 bases, leaving 9 bases not matched to a gene. From germline, CDR1 is MNHEY and CDR2 SVGAGI. In DNA form, the CDR3 reads TGTGCCAGCAAAAAGCGGGATAGGCTCACAGATACGCAGTATTTT. Its protein is CASKKRDRLTDTQYF.

The gene calls are TRBV5-1 and TRBJ2-3, with 9 nucleotides matching TRBD2. V shed 0 bases, J shed 7 bases, and the junction held 6 bases outside the gene matches. This CDR3 is 15 amino acids long. The germline gives CDR1 SGHRS, CDR2 YFSETQ. DNA of the CDR3: TGCGCCAGCAGCTTGGGCGGGAGGGCCAAGAATACGCAGTATTTT. It encodes CASSLGGRAKNTQYF.

Ten or more counts support this clonotype. The chain couples TRBV19 to TRBJ2-1; 7 bases line up with TRBD2. The V gene's germline CDR1 is LNHDA and CDR2 SQIVND (reference sequence). This CDR3 has 19 residues. J was trimmed by 0 bases and V by 7 bases; bases with no gene match: 18. CDR3 DNA sequence: TGTGCCAGTACCCCCCTGGGAGGGGCGATGGGGAGCTCCTACAATGAGCAGTTCTTC. Its translation: CASTPLGGAMGSSYNEQFF.

This clonotype was counted at least ten times. The gene calls are TRBV6-5 and TRBJ1-6, with D perhaps TRBD1 (5 bases). V lost 6 bases and J lost 0, with 12 bases in between. CDR3 size: 16 residues. Germline lookup yields CDR1 MNHEY and CDR2 SVGAGI. CDR3 DNA: TGTGCCAGCAGCCCAACAGGAAGCTCCTATAATTCACCCCTCCACTTT. Amino acids: CASSPTGSSYNSPLHF.

Only a few counts were recorded for this clonotype. A much larger clone differs by one base, so this may be a read error. The gene calls are TRBV12-3 or TRBV12-4 and TRBJ2-1, with D perhaps TRBD2 (6 bases). Trimming removed 6 bases from V and 0 bases from J, with 12 bases in between. The CDR3 totals 15 residues. CDR3 sequence: CASRFAGSSYNEQFF. The CDR3, as DNA: TGTGCCAGCAGATTCGCGGGGAGCTCCTACAATGAGCAGTTCTTC.

The chain combines TRBV5-1 with TRBJ1-5; D may be TRBD1 (5 bases). Looked up from germline, CDR1 is SGHRS and CDR2 is YFSETQ. The CDR3 has 13 amino acids. V was clipped by 7 bases and J by 4 bases, with 12 bases between them. For the CDR3, the DNA is TGCGCCAGCGGAGAGGCAGGGAATCAGCCCCAGCATTTT. Its protein is CASGEAGNQPQHF. The full variable domain, with the rest looked up from reference TRBV5-1 and TRBJ1-5, is KAGVTQTPRYLIKTRGQQVTLSCSPISGHRSVSWYQQTPGQGLQFLFEYFSETQRNKGNFPGRFSGRQFSNSRSEMNVSTLELGDSALYLCASGEAGNQPQHFGDGTRLSIL.

This clonotype was seen a few times. A much larger clonotype is one base distant, so this may be a read error. The genes are TRBV9 and TRBJ2-7; D assignment may be TRBD1 or TRBD2 (5 bases each). Germline V CDR1 and CDR2: SGDLS, YYNGEE. The length of the CDR3 is 14 residues. The CDR3 loop is CASSPHAGRYEQSF. CDR3 bases: TGTGCCAGCAGCCCACACGCAGGGAGATACGAGCAGTCCTTC.

Regarding this clonotype: This may be a read error: a much more frequent sequence differs by one nucleotide. The rearrangement joins TRBV27 to TRBJ2-7; D call uncertain. This CDR3 region has 13 residues. The germline V gene encodes CDR1 MNHEY and CDR2 SMNVEV (reference sequence). The CDR3 region has the DNA TGTGCCAACAGTTTCTCGACAACCCACGAGCAGTACTTC. This gives the protein CANSFSTTHEQYF.

This clonotype was found many times. The chain is built from TRBV28 and TRBJ1-2; tentatively, D is TRBD1 (5 bases). This CDR3 region has 11 residues. CDR1 and CDR2 from the germline V gene are MDHEN and SYDVKM. Trimming shortened V by 8 bases and J by 3 bases, and 7 bases separated the two germline ends. For the CDR3, the DNA is TGTGCCAGCCAGGGCTACTATGGCTACACCTTC. Residues: CASQGYYGYTF.

On this clonotype: This may be a read error: a much more frequent sequence differs by one nucleotide. The rearrangement uses TRBV6-5 and TRBJ2-7; the D is unclear. The germline CDR1 and CDR2 sequences are MNHEY and SVGAGI. This CDR3 is built from 12 residues. Between the trimmed V and J ends, which lost 5 bases and 6 bases, there was a span of 11 bases. CDR3: CASSPRSSEQYF. CDR3 nucleotide sequence: TGTGCCAGCAGTCCCAGATCATCCGAGCAGTACTTC.

This clonotype has a count of ten or more. The gene calls are TRBV6-5 and TRBJ2-2; D unclear. Germline V gene sequence: CDR1 MNHEY, CDR2 SVGAGI. V lost 0 bases and J 1 base, leaving 12 bases between the germline ends. The CDR3 loop spans 17 amino acids. CDR3: CASSYSPHGLNTGELFF. Written as DNA, the CDR3 is TGTGCCAGCAGTTACTCACCCCATGGATTGAACACCGGGGAGCTGTTTTTT.

This clonotype has ten or more counts. This rearrangement joins TRBV6-2 or TRBV6-3 to TRBJ2-7; D unresolved. V was pared by 4 bases and J by 10 bases, with 20 bases between. Germline V lookup: CDR1 MNHEY, CDR2 SVGEGT. The CDR3 is 14 amino acids. CDR3 in amino acids: CASSSFSSSLKQYF. In DNA, the CDR3 is TGTGCCAGCAGTTCCTTCTCGTCCAGTCTCAAACAGTACTTC.

Points on this clonotype: Possible read error: a much larger clone is one base away. For the CDR3, the DNA is TGTGCCAGCAGGGCGATGCAGCGGAGAGAGACCCAGTACTTC. It is translated as CASRAMQRRETQYF. This chain joins TRBV6-5 and TRBJ2-5; weak D call: TRBD2 (5 bases). V lost 6 bases, J lost 4 bases, and 15 bases lay in between. The CDR3 runs to 14 residues. Germline CDR1 is MNHEY and CDR2 is SVGAGI.

This rearrangement joins TRBV30 to TRBJ2-3, with 8 bases identical to TRBD1. Germline values: CDR1 GTSNPN, CDR2 SVGIG (reference sequence). V lost 2 bases and J lost 7; bases outside the gene matches: 8. CDR3 length equals 14 residues. The CDR3 loop is CAWSPGQGGHTQYF. Here the CDR3 DNA reads TGTGCCTGGAGTCCAGGACAGGGAGGTCATACGCAGTATTTT. Using reference TRBV30 and TRBJ2-3 for the parts outside the CDR3, the full variable domain is SQTIHQWPATLVQPVGSPLSLECTVEGTSNPNLYWYRQAAGRGLQLLFYSVGIGQISSEVPQNLSASRPQDRQFILSSKKLLLSDSGFYLCAWSPGQGGHTQYFGPGTRLTVL.